This is a list of T cell receptor beta chains from one sample in a study of blood T cell repertoires in COVID-19. Some clones are missing from TCRdb's copy, which holds only in-frame ones; the method was immunoSEQ multiplex PCR. In the table there are 35,000 to 45,000 clones, roughly 92% of which are singletons. The specimen sequenced was peripheral blood. These receptors all come from a man aged 45-65 years with active COVID-19. Each CDR3 is given without its conserved first and last residue.

V gene	J gene	CDR3 protein
TRBV11-3	TRBJ2-3	ASSSRTGISRDTQY
TRBV11-2	TRBJ2-4	ASSSTGDMINIQY
TRBV7-2	TRBJ2-7	ASSKGLANDEQY
TRBV28	TRBJ2-7	ASSLGSYEQY
TRBV5-1	TRBJ2-2	ASSLDGLNTGELF
TRBV19	TRBJ2-7	ASSIGAQGYEQY
TRBV6-5	TRBJ1-2	ASSSTVTSYGYT
TRBV2	TRBJ1-3	ASSAERTVSGNTIY
TRBV19	TRBJ1-1	ASSLATGFATEAF
TRBV9	TRBJ2-1	ASTTPGYNEQF
TRBV30	TRBJ2-3	AWSNRGGNQY
TRBV11-3	TRBJ2-7	ASSLGDSLSYEQY
TRBV5-4	TRBJ2-1	ASTTEAGNNEQF
TRBV5-1	TRBJ1-2	ASSLGQDYGYT
TRBV2	TRBJ2-3	ASKRLAVTDTQY
TRBV7-8	TRBJ1-5	ASGGGGSNQPQH
TRBV5-6	TRBJ1-2	ASSLVTGNYGYT
TRBV28	TRBJ1-5	ASNPGGGNQPQH
TRBV5-1	TRBJ2-1	ASSPGLGLPNEQF
TRBV27	TRBJ1-2	ASRSLGAGGTYGYT
TRBV18	TRBJ1-1	ASSPGGGLEAF
TRBV11-3	TRBJ2-3	ASSLEGGRADTQY
TRBV5-1	TRBJ1-6	ASSLEGRSPLH
TRBV28	TRBJ2-1	ASNGASGRGTYNEQF
TRBV7-2	TRBJ2-1	ASSPTGAWTNEQF
TRBV5-1	TRBJ2-1	ASSKAGVLYNEQF
TRBV5-1	TRBJ1-1	ASSLEPGQGAF
TRBV2	TRBJ2-1	ATRQGLDNEQF
TRBV24-1	TRBJ2-7	ATSAGTYEQY
TRBV28	TRBJ2-7	ASSLTPRAEQY
TRBV7-3	TRBJ2-2	ASSPTGTSNTGELF
TRBV5-5	TRBJ1-2	ASSLEGANYGYT
TRBV6-5	TRBJ2-1	ASRASGNNEQF
TRBV3-1/TRBV3-2	TRBJ1-2	ASSQGTGTPYGYT
TRBV4-2	TRBJ1-1	ASSPMDRGNTEAF
TRBV28	TRBJ1-1	ASSPPGQATEAF
TRBV7-2	TRBJ1-3	ASSRLAGSGNTIY
TRBV6-5	TRBJ1-1	ASSYSSRSTEAF
TRBV30	TRBJ2-7	AWRRWRRPYEQY
TRBV30	TRBJ2-1	AWSLPRGGQF
TRBV12-3/TRBV12-4	TRBJ1-2	ASTRTGNYGYT
TRBV21-1	TRBJ2-1	ASSFQRERSYNEQF
TRBV3-1/TRBV3-2	TRBJ2-2	ASSQGRWNTGELF
TRBV6-5	TRBJ2-1	ASSYGAGTGDEQF
TRBV5-1	TRBJ1-1	ASSWGLTGQGEAF
TRBV12-3/TRBV12-4	TRBJ1-2	ASSSTGGRGYT